These 3 T cell receptor beta chains were sequenced from one sample in a study of identifying expanded T cells in peripheral blood (dated by TCRdb to the late 2010s). Preparation of the library involved the immunoSEQ multiplex PCR assay. The table comes from immuneACCESS by way of TCRdb, which keeps in-frame sequences with V and J called. Part of the clones is missing from these tables; in studies checked, under half for an unresolved V gene and the rest for unknown reasons. A total of approximately 100,000 clones appear in this sample, around nine tenths of them only once. Roughly 17% of the sample goes to the ten largest clones. Sequencing was done on a sample of blood. The receptors were gathered from a person aged 18-69 years in good health.

This rearrangement joins TRBV6-5 to TRBJ1-1; TRBD1 aligns across 10 bases. V gave up 5 bases and J gave up 8 bases; unmatched junction bases: 11. The CDR3 is 15 amino acids. Germline assignment: CDR1 MNHEY and CDR2 SVGAGI. In DNA form, the CDR3 reads TGTGCCAGCAGTCCTGACAGGGGGCGGTTGGGGGAAGCTTTCTTT. The encoded protein is CASSPDRGRLGEAFF.

The chain links TRBV7-2 to TRBJ2-3; D might be TRBD1 or TRBD2, each matching 7 bases. The germline V gene encodes CDR1 SGHTA and CDR2 FQGNSA. Trimming took 4 bases from V and 4 from J, leaving 12 bases between them. The CDR3 runs to 14 residues. In DNA form, the CDR3 reads TGTGCCAGCAGCTACGGGGGGACAGCAGATACGCAGTATTTT. Translating gives CASSYGGTADTQYF.

The chain combines TRBV30 with TRBJ2-7; TRBD2 might be the D (6 bases). The V and J ends lost 1 base and 9 bases respectively, with 22 bases between them. CDR1 GTSNPN and CDR2 SVGIG come from the germline V gene (reference sequence). This CDR3 has 15 residues. CDR3 sequence reads: CAWSGGRVLAKGQYF. The CDR3 coding sequence is TGTGCCTGGAGTGGGGGCAGGGTGCTAGCGAAAGGGCAGTACTTC.